The next 30 T cell receptor beta chains were all read from a single sample in a study of T cells in Graves' hyperthyroidism and ophthalmopathy. TCR beta CDR3 regions were amplified from RNA transcripts. HTBI primers were used for first-round RT-PCR of the TCR CDR3. One entry per CDR3 protein results from TCRdb running MiXCR on the multiplex PCR reads. The sample has more than 350,000 distinct CDR3 sequences, about 15% seen once. The specimen sequenced was blood. Every receptor here comes from a woman aged 25-40 years with Graves' hyperthyroidism.

This clonotype was observed a single time. V gene TRBV12-3 or TRBV12-4 combines with J gene TRBJ2-7, with TRBD2 identical over 16 bases. This CDR3 has 15 residues. The J segment lost 6 bases and the V segment lost 6 bases, leaving 5 bases of the junction unmatched. The CDR3 sequence is CASSQGLAGGGEQYF. The CDR3 DNA is TGTGCCAGCAGCCAGGGACTAGCGGGAGGGGGCGAGCAGTACTTC.

This clonotype showed up many times. J is TRBJ1-1 and V is TRBV3-1; 12 nucleotides align to TRBD1. The ends lost 3 bases at V and 1 base at J; junction bases unmatched: 6. The CDR3 sequence is 17 residues long. Germline assignment: CDR1 LGHDT and CDR2 YNNKEL (reference sequence). This CDR3 is CASSHGTGGWSNTEAFF. CDR3 coding DNA: TGTGCCAGCAGCCACGGGACAGGGGGCTGGTCGAACACTGAAGCTTTCTTT.

Concerning this clonotype itself: The DNA is left out, because the CDR3 cannot be placed on it with certainty; the CDR3 is given as TCRdb lists it. This chain joins TRBV3-1 and TRBJ2-2; the D segment call TRBD2 is taken from the table without a DNA check. Both ends counted, the CDR3 spans 15 residues. Per germline, CDR1 LGHDT and CDR2 YNNKEL (reference sequence). The CDR3 sequence is CPGTSGSLQPGSCFF.

The V call is TRBV5-1, the J call TRBJ1-5, with D maybe TRBD1 (6 bases). The CDR3 sequence is 14 residues long. The germline V and J ends were trimmed by 4 bases and 6 bases, with 14 bases remaining between them. Germline CDR1 and CDR2: SGHRS and YFSETQ. The CDR3 is CASSPEGVGQPQHF. CDR3 nucleotides: TGCGCCAGCAGCCCGGAGGGGGTTGGTCAGCCCCAGCATTTT.

At least ten counts were recorded for this clonotype. DNA for the CDR3: TGCAGCGTTGCCGCGGGGGCGTCTAGCACAGATACGCAGTATTTT. Translating it yields CSVAAGASSTDTQYF. The chain has TRBV29-1 and TRBJ2-3, with D possibly being TRBD2 (7 bases). Germline V CDR1 and CDR2: SQVTM, ANQGSEA. CDR3 length: 15 amino acids. The germline V and J ends were trimmed by 4 bases and 0 bases, with 14 bases remaining between them.

Worth noting for this clonotype: A much larger clone sits a single nucleotide away, making a read error possible. This chain links TRBV2 with TRBJ1-5; perhaps TRBD1 as D (5 bases). CDR3 length: 17 amino acids. Trimming stripped 4 bases from V and 7 bases from J, with 23 bases between. Germline values: CDR1 SNHLY, CDR2 FYNNEI. The DNA of the CDR3 is TGTGCCAGCAGTGGAGTTATAGACAGTCTTCGTTTGCAGCCCCAGCATTTT. Amino acid sequence: CASSGVIDSLRLQPQHF.

This clonotype appeared a single time. The chain carries TRBV11-3 and TRBJ2-2; D unclear. The germline V and J ends were trimmed by 1 base and 7 bases, with 7 bases remaining between them. Looked up from germline, CDR1 is SGHNT and CDR2 is YENEEA. The CDR3 is 13 residues long. CDR3 nucleotide sequence: TGTGCCAGCAGCTTAGGTGCTAGCGGGGAGCTGTTTTTT. This translates into CASSLGASGELFF. Full variable domain (outside the CDR3, taken from reference TRBV11-3 and TRBJ2-2): EAGVVQSPRYKIIEKKQPVAFWCNPISGHNTLYWYLQNLGQGPELLIRYENEEAVDDSQLPKDRFSAERLKGVDSTLKIQPAELGDSAVYLCASSLGASGELFFGEGSRLTVL.

J is TRBJ2-2 and V is TRBV28; 9 positions match TRBD2. Trimming removed 4 bases from V and 1 base from J; junction bases left unmatched: 10. Germline loops: CDR1 MDHEN, CDR2 SYDVKM. The CDR3 has 18 amino acids. The CDR3: CASSSDILAGENTGELFF. The CDR3 nucleotides are TGTGCCAGCAGTTCGGATATATTAGCGGGGGAGAACACCGGGGAGCTGTTTTTT.

Turning to this clonotype: This may stem from a read error, because a much larger clone lies one nucleotide away. This chain connects TRBV7-3 to TRBJ2-2; D remains unclear. The V gene lost 5 bases and the J gene lost 9 bases, with 7 bases spanning the gap. This CDR3 spans 11 amino acids. Germline-derived CDR1 and CDR2 are SGHTA and FQGTGA. The CDR3 here is CASSPERELFF. For the CDR3, the DNA is TGTGCCAGCAGCCCCGAAAGGGAGCTGTTTTTT.

The chain recombines TRBV5-5 with TRBJ1-5, with D possibly matching TRBD1 (5 bases). Germline CDR1 and CDR2: SGHKS and YYEKEE (reference sequence). The V gene lost 3 bases and the J gene lost 0 bases, with 7 bases spanning the gap. The CDR3 length is 14 residues. The CDR3 sequence: CASSWGTSNQPQHF. The CDR3 nucleotides are TGTGCCAGCAGCTGGGGGACTAGCAATCAGCCCCAGCATTTT.

This clonotype was counted only a few times. This chain uses TRBV6-6 with TRBJ1-6, with D hard to call. This CDR3 region has 13 residues. Germline V CDR1 and CDR2: MNHNY, SVGAGI (reference sequence). V lost 0 bases and J 7 bases, leaving 4 bases between the germline ends. CDR3 nucleotide sequence: TGTGCCAGCAGTTACTCGATCAATTCACCCCTCCACTTT. Amino acids: CASSYSINSPLHF.

This clonotype was picked up many times. V usage is TRBV30 and J usage is TRBJ1-1; D remains unclear. Trimming cost V 0 bases and J 8 bases, with 7 bases left between them. The CDR3 extends over 11 amino acids. CDR1 GTSNPN and CDR2 SVGIG come from the germline V gene (reference sequence). For the CDR3, the DNA is TGTGCCTGGAGTGTGTCGTACGAAGCTTTCTTT. Its translation: CAWSVSYEAFF.

The table lists this clonotype with a few counts. This rearrangement joins TRBV28 to TRBJ2-5, with 15 bases lining up with TRBD2. Germline V CDR1 and CDR2: MDHEN, SYDVKM. The CDR3 is 15 amino acids. V lost 5 bases, J lost 12 bases, and 10 bases stayed unmatched. In DNA, the CDR3 is TGTGCCAGCAGTCGCGGACTAGCGGGAGGGCGTGGGGAGTACTTC. Protein product: CASSRGLAGGRGEYF.

This clonotype was detected only a few times. The chain is built from TRBV4-1 and TRBJ2-4; D is uncertain. The CDR3 sequence is 11 residues long. The ends were cut back, 0 bases at V and 8 bases at J, with 2 bases in the middle. Germline values: CDR1 MGHRA, CDR2 YSYEKL. DNA of the CDR3: TGCGCCAGCAGCCAAGATCACATTCAGTACTTC. Amino acid sequence: CASSQDHIQYF.

This clonotype was picked up many times. The chain links TRBV6-2 or TRBV6-3 to TRBJ2-7, with D hard to call. The CDR3 is made up of 15 amino acids. V was clipped by 4 bases and J by 0 bases, with 13 bases between them. Germline V gene data show CDR1 as MNHEY and CDR2 as SVGEGT. CDR3 sequence: CASSWDPQSSYEQYF. The CDR3 DNA reads as TGTGCCAGCAGTTGGGATCCCCAGAGCTCCTACGAGCAGTACTTC.

This clonotype came up many times. This chain connects TRBV2 to TRBJ2-1; D gene ambiguous. CDR1 is SNHLY and CDR2 is FYNNEI in the germline V gene. The CDR3 contains 13 residues. Trimming took 8 bases from V and 2 from J, leaving 10 bases between them. Here the CDR3 DNA reads TGTGCCAGCTTAAAAAGGCCCTACAATGAGCAGTTCTTC. It specifies CASLKRPYNEQFF.

This clonotype occurred a few times. The chain couples TRBV12-3 or TRBV12-4 to TRBJ2-1, with 13 nucleotides matching TRBD2. The CDR3 is 15 amino acids. Germline trimming cut 7 bases from V and 8 bases from J; bases unmatched to any gene: 8. The DNA for the CDR3 is TGTGCCAGCACCCTACTAGCGGGAGGGTTGGATGAGCAGTTCTTC. It is translated as CASTLLAGGLDEQFF.

The chain couples TRBV6-2 or TRBV6-3 to TRBJ2-6; 12 nucleotides agree with TRBD1. V lost 5 bases and J lost 2; bases outside the gene matches: 4. CDR3 size: 17 residues. From germline, CDR1 is MNHEY and CDR2 SVGEGT. The CDR3 region is CASSTGQGAPGANVLTF. CDR3 in DNA: TGTGCCAGCAGTACGGGACAGGGGGCGCCTGGGGCCAACGTCCTGACTTTC.

V is TRBV19 and J is TRBJ2-5; TRBD2 agrees at 7 bases. The CDR3 extends over 15 amino acids. V dropped 0 bases and J dropped 5; count of bases not matched to a gene: 6. From germline, CDR1 is LNHDA and CDR2 SQIVND (reference sequence). Written as DNA, the CDR3 is TGTGCCAGTAGTATAGATCGCGGGAGTGGTGAGACCCAGTACTTC. It codes for CASSIDRGSGETQYF.

The chain links TRBV7-2 to TRBJ1-4; 7 bases map to TRBD1. V lost 3 bases, J lost 4 bases, and 8 bases stayed unmatched. The CDR3 contains 16 residues. In germline, CDR1 is SGHTA, CDR2 FQGNSA. CDR3 coding DNA: TGTGCCAGCAGCTTCGGACAGGCTGGGGGTAATGAAAAACTGTTTTTT. The encoded protein is CASSFGQAGGNEKLFF. Supplemented by reference TRBV7-2 and TRBJ1-4, the full variable domain reads GAGVSQSPSNKVTEKGKDVELRCDPISGHTALYWYRQSLGQGLEFLIYFQGNSAPDKSGLPSDRFSAERTGGSVSTLTIQRTQQEDSAVYLCASSFGQAGGNEKLFFGSGTQLSVL.

Only a few counts were recorded for this clonotype. V gene TRBV20-1 combines with J gene TRBJ2-7, with 10 bases identical to TRBD2. The junction had 12 bases not matched to a gene; V was cut back by 6 bases and J by 7 bases. The V gene's germline CDR1 is DFQATT and CDR2 SNEGSKA (reference sequence). The CDR3 is 14 amino acids. CDR3 loop: CSAYPSGRVGEQYF. Written as DNA, the CDR3 is TGCAGTGCCTACCCTAGCGGGAGAGTAGGAGAGCAGTACTTC.

This clonotype was detected only a few times. The rearrangement uses TRBV27 and TRBJ1-5; tentative D call: TRBD1 (6 bases). There are 13 residues in the CDR3. The V gene lost 3 bases and the J gene lost 7 bases, with 10 bases spanning the gap. CDR1 MNHEY and CDR2 SMNVEV come from the germline V gene (reference sequence). The CDR3 DNA reads as TGTGCCAGCAGTTTCAGGGGCCGCCAGCCCCAGCATTTT. Protein: CASSFRGRQPQHF.

The sample holds a few counts of this clonotype. The chain carries TRBV20-1 and TRBJ2-3, with a possible D match to TRBD1 (5 bases). V was trimmed by 1 base and J by 8 bases, leaving 19 bases between them. Germline lookup yields CDR1 DFQATT and CDR2 SNEGSKA (reference sequence). The CDR3 length is 15 residues. The CDR3 protein is CSARGTKGSAGTQYF. The CDR3 nucleotides are TGCAGTGCTAGAGGAACAAAGGGGTCCGCCGGTACGCAGTATTTT.

This clonotype appeared many times. The chain recombines TRBV20-1 with TRBJ2-5; TRBD2 matches at 14 bases. CDR1 and CDR2 from the germline V gene are DFQATT and SNEGSKA (reference sequence). Unmatched junction bases numbered 5, after V lost 5 bases and J lost 0 bases. This CDR3 contains 16 residues. CDR3 nucleotide sequence: TGCAGTGCTGTAGGACTAGCGGGAGGCAACCAAGAGACCCAGTACTTC. It yields the protein CSAVGLAGGNQETQYF.

There are many counts of this clonotype. The V and J genes are TRBV7-2 and TRBJ1-1; the match to TRBD1 covers 8 bases. Trimming cost V 2 bases and J 4 bases; bases outside gene matches: 3. The CDR3 totals 14 residues. The V gene's germline CDR1 is SGHTA and CDR2 FQGNSA. The CDR3, as DNA: TGTGCCAGCAGCTTACAGGGGGCGCGCACTGAAGCTTTCTTT. Protein sequence: CASSLQGARTEAFF.

This clonotype was recorded a few times. The chain carries TRBV6-1 and TRBJ2-3, with D unresolved. Germline lookup yields CDR1 MNHNS and CDR2 SASEGT. The CDR3 consists of 12 residues. V was trimmed by 6 bases and J by 2 bases, leaving 6 bases between them. CDR3 region: CASSGPTDTQYF. The CDR3 nucleotides are TGTGCCAGCAGCGGCCCCACAGATACGCAGTATTTT.

This clonotype was observed many times. The chain's CDR3 is CAWRGQGAINEQFF. CDR3 DNA sequence: TGTGCCTGGAGGGGACAGGGGGCGATCAATGAGCAGTTCTTC. The chain uses TRBV30 and TRBJ2-1, with TRBD1 matching over 12 bases. The CDR3 totals 14 residues. Trimming removed 3 bases from V and 6 bases from J; junction bases left unmatched: 3. The germline V gene encodes CDR1 GTSNPN and CDR2 SVGIG (reference sequence).

The V call is TRBV10-3, the J call TRBJ2-2; the D gene is possibly TRBD1 (7 bases). V was shortened by 2 bases and J by 2 bases, with 15 bases between the two germline ends. CDR3 size: 17 residues. Germline loops: CDR1 ENHRY, CDR2 SYGVKD. CDR3 sequence (DNA): TGTGCCATCAGTGAGCGGTCAGGGGGGAGAAACACCGGGGAGCTGTTTTTT. Its translation is CAISERSGGRNTGELFF.

This clonotype has only one observation. A read error may be the cause here, since a much bigger clone is one base away. V usage is TRBV7-2 and J usage is TRBJ1-2; the match to TRBD1 covers 8 bases. CDR1 and CDR2 (germline): SGHTA, FQGNSA. Trimming removed 4 bases from V and 8 bases from J; junction bases left unmatched: 12. The CDR3 totals 15 residues. CDR3 loop: CASSSTDRATLGYTF. CDR3 nucleotides: TGTGCCAGCAGCTCCACGGACAGGGCGACGCTAGGCTACACCTTC.

Ten or more counts support this clonotype. The genes are TRBV3-1 and TRBJ2-1, with 9 positions matching TRBD1. J lost 7 bases, V lost 2 bases, and 12 bases had no gene match. CDR1 is LGHDT and CDR2 is YNNKEL in the germline V gene (reference sequence). CDR3 size: 17 residues. This CDR3 is CASSQFMDGTGNNEQFF. CDR3 nucleotide sequence: TGTGCCAGCAGCCAATTCATGGACGGGACAGGGAATAATGAGCAGTTCTTC.